The sequence of this TCR beta chain was determined in a study of human T cells and chemical hapten exposure. About the research overall: Patch tests containing 0.01% DPC, applied to the upper back, were read at 6 days. Slight volume differences across pooled libraries mainly accounted for varying per-sample TCR yields. Study outcomes and limitations: Controls had significantly fewer large CDR3 similarity clusters than were formed by expanded TCRs.

This CDR3 has 16 residues. Losses at the gene ends were 3 bases for V and 0 bases for J; bases not matched to a gene: 7. Sample time point: pre-sensitization, week 0. Stated treatment: therapeutic diphenylcyclopropenone sensitization with weekly scalp DPC. Library preparation tagged each individual cDNA molecule with a unique molecular identifier. TCRdb re-derived calls from the RACE reads in MiXCR, one entry per CDR3 protein. The table shows fewer than 300,000 distinct CDR3 sequences, with almost 8% occurring only once. Worth noting for this clonotype: Its antigen is not known.

Sequencing was performed on whole blood, taken in connection with sensitization to the hapten diphenylcyclopropenone (DPC). The chain combines TRBV12-3 or TRBV12-4 with TRBJ2-7; 8 positions match TRBD2. The sequence came from a young man with alopecia areata. Some clones in this sample may be carry-over from other donors' samples. CDR3 in DNA: TGTGCCAGCAGTTTTGGGGAGCGGGGGAGCTCCTACGAGCAGTACTTC. This codes for CASSFGERGSSYEQYF.